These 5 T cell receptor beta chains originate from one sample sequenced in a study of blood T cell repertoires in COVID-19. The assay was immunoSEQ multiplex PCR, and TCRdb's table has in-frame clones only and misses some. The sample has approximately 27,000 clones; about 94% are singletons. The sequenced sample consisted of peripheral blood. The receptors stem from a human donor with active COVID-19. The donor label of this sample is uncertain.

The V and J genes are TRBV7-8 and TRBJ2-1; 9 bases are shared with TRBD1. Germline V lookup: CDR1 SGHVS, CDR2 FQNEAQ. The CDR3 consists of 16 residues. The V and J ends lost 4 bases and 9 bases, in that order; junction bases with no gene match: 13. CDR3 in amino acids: CASSWRQGERLREQFF. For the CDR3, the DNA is TGTGCCAGCAGCTGGAGACAGGGGGAGAGATTACGTGAGCAGTTCTTC. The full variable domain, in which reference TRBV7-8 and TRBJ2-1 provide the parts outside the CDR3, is GAGVSQSPRYKVAKRGQDVALRCDPISGHVSLFWYQQALGQGPEFLTYFQNEAQLDKSGLPSDRFFAERPEGSVSTLKIQRTQQEDSAVYLCASSWRQGERLREQFFGPGTRLTVL.

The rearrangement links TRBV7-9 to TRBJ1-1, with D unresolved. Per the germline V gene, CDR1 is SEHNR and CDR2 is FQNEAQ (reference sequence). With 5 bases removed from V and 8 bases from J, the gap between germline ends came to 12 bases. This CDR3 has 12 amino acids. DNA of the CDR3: TGTGCCAGCAGCGCGGGGTTGGGGGAAGCTTTCTTT. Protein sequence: CASSAGLGEAFF.

The CDR3 coding sequence is TGTGCCAGCAGGGGGACAGGGACTAATGAAAAACTGTTTTTT. Its protein is CASRGTGTNEKLFF. The V gene is TRBV6-5, the J gene TRBJ1-4, with 9 bases lining up with TRBD1. CDR1 is MNHEY, CDR2 SVGAGI, per germline. The J segment lost 2 bases and the V segment lost 6 bases, leaving 1 base of the junction unmatched. The length of the CDR3 is 14 residues.

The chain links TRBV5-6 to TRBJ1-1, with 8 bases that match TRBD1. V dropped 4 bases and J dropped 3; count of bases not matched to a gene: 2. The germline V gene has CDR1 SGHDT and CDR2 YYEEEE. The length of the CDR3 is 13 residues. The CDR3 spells CASSRQGYTEAFF. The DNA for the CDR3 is TGTGCCAGCAGCCGACAGGGGTACACTGAAGCTTTCTTT.

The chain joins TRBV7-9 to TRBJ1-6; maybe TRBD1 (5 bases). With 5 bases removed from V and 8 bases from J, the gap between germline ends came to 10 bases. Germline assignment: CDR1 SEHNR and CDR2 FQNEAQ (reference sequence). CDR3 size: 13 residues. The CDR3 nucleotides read TGTGCCAGCAGCCCTTTAGGGGATTCACCCCTCCACTTT. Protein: CASSPLGDSPLHF.